This entry describes one T cell receptor (beta chain). Samples underwent the assay at deep level. In the source study's methods: ImmunoSEQ gave junction-only sequences without quality scores, so filtering differed. Assay used: immunoSEQ multiplex PCR; TCRdb lists only in-frame clones, some missing. Clone size and the V and J calls come from that table; the DNA yielded D and trimming. This table has about 1.1 million clones, 77% appearing once. The V end was cut by 4 bases, the J end by 0 bases, with 13 bases between. The CDR3 is 15 residues long. The germline CDR1 and CDR2 sequences are SGHRS and YFSETQ. A CD45RA-negative memory subset and a CD45RA+ naive subset were separated from the CD4+ cells. The data are from a study of shared clonotypes between healthy human individuals. Looking at the study overall: Donors were a couple of women and a few men aged 18 to 49.

The specimen was memory CD4+ T cells from PBMCs. Subset defined: CD45RA-negative fraction. The rearrangement links TRBV5-1 to TRBJ2-5; D perhaps matches TRBD2 (6 bases). This receptor was obtained from a man younger than 35 in good health. Some clones in this sample may be carry-over from other donors' samples. CDR3: CASSRSSDYQETQYF. DNA for the CDR3: TGCGCCAGCAGCCGGTCTAGCGACTACCAAGAGACCCAGTACTTC.